Below are 12 T cell receptor beta chains sequenced from a single sample in a study of blood T cell repertoires in COVID-19. Assay: immunoSEQ multiplex PCR; the TCRdb copy retains only in-frame clones and omits some. The data contain 200,000 to 250,000 clones, 85% to 90% of them singletons. What was sequenced was peripheral blood. These receptors were collected from a man younger than 40 with COVID-19, enrolled during active disease.

V is TRBV21-1 and J is TRBJ2-1; TRBD2 reflects the table's D call only, with no check against the DNA. TRBV21-1 is a recognized pseudogene. This CDR3 contains 19 residues. CDR3 nucleotide sequence: TGTGCCAGCAGCAACATAATAGGGACTAGCGGGAGCTCCTACAATGAGCAGTTCTTC. This sequence encodes CASSNIIGTSGSSYNEQFF.

V is TRBV28 and J is TRBJ1-2, with a possible D match to TRBD1 (6 bases). CDR1 is MDHEN, CDR2 SYDVKM, per germline. The CDR3 has 15 amino acids. The V end was cut by 7 bases, the J end by 8 bases, with 23 bases between. DNA for the CDR3: TGTGCCAGCATCCCCATGGGGGGGGGCGCCTACGGCTACACCTTC. Amino acid sequence: CASIPMGGGAYGYTF.

This clone was counted a single time. The V call is TRBV6-5, the J call TRBJ2-7; perhaps TRBD2 as D (6 bases). V was clipped by 6 bases and J by 6 bases, with 21 bases between them. CDR3 size: 15 residues. Germline V gene sequence: CDR1 MNHEY, CDR2 SVGAGI. CDR3: CASRSNSGLFREQYF. CDR3 nucleotide sequence: TGTGCCAGCAGATCCAACAGCGGGTTGTTCCGCGAGCAGTACTTC.

The CDR3 region is CASSEKILEGRINEKLFF. CDR3 bases: TGCGCCAGCAGCGAAAAAATATTGGAGGGGCGGATTAATGAAAAACTGTTTTTT. The genes are TRBV5-1 and TRBJ1-4; weak D call: TRBD1 (5 bases). V was pared by 4 bases and J by 4 bases, with 23 bases between. The CDR3 length is 18 residues. Germline V gene data show CDR1 as SGHRS and CDR2 as YFSETQ.

The chain has TRBV11-2 and TRBJ2-7; D is perhaps TRBD1 (6 bases). Trimming left V 3 bases short and J 2 bases short, with 14 bases between. The CDR3 has 15 residues. In germline, CDR1 is SGHAT, CDR2 FQNNGV. CDR3 in amino acids: CASSFPEGEPYEQYF. Written as DNA, the CDR3 is TGTGCCAGCAGCTTCCCCGAGGGGGAACCCTACGAGCAGTACTTC.

The chain recombines TRBV7-9 with TRBJ2-3, with 8 bases identical to TRBD2. The CDR3 is 15 residues long. The junction had 4 bases not matched to a gene; V was cut back by 3 bases and J by 2 bases. CDR1 and CDR2 from the germline V gene are SEHNR and FQNEAQ (reference sequence). The CDR3 region has the DNA TGTGCCAGCAGCTTGACTAGCGAGTACACAGATACGCAGTATTTT. This encodes CASSLTSEYTDTQYF. Complete variable domain (other parts from reference TRBV7-9 and TRBJ2-3): DTGVSQNPRHKITKRGQNVTFRCDPISEHNRLYWYRQTLGQGPEFLTYFQNEAQLEKSRLLSDRFSAERPKGSFSTLEIQRTEQGDSAMYLCASSLTSEYTDTQYFGPGTRLTVL.

This CDR3 reads CASSYSGTSMDTQYF. The CDR3 nucleotides are TGTGCCAGCAGTTACTCGGGGACTAGCATGGATACGCAGTATTTT. The chain links TRBV6-5 to TRBJ2-3; 9 bases match TRBD2. Germline V gene data show CDR1 as MNHEY and CDR2 as SVGAGI. V lost 0 bases, J lost 6 bases, and 4 bases stayed unmatched. The CDR3 loop spans 15 amino acids.

This clone occurred once. The chain recombines TRBV30 with TRBJ1-2; TRBD1 is a possible D gene (5 bases). The CDR3 length is 14 residues. V lost 4 bases, J lost 4 bases, and 16 bases lay in between. Germline lookup yields CDR1 GTSNPN and CDR2 SVGIG (reference sequence). This CDR3 reads CAWNPGGVSYGYTF. The CDR3 coding sequence is TGTGCCTGGAATCCGGGAGGGGTGAGCTATGGCTACACCTTC.

The chain couples TRBV25-1 to TRBJ2-3, with unresolved D. The germline CDR1 and CDR2 sequences are MGHDK and SYGVNS. This CDR3 is built from 13 residues. Between the trimmed V and J ends, which lost 1 base and 4 bases, there was a span of 6 bases. CDR3 region: CASSELFSDTQYF. The CDR3 coding sequence is TGTGCCAGCAGTGAATTGTTCTCAGATACGCAGTATTTT.

This clone appeared once. V is TRBV2 and J is TRBJ2-7; a possible D gene is TRBD2 (8 bases). The CDR3 covers 15 residues. Deletions cut 6 bases from V and 6 bases from J, with 21 bases between. The germline V gene has CDR1 SNHLY and CDR2 FYNNEI. The CDR3 spells CASSSGGAGVLEQYF. Written as DNA, the CDR3 is TGTGCCAGCAGCTCAGGGGGAGCGGGAGTACTCGAGCAGTACTTC.

This clone was observed a handful of times. The genes are TRBV7-2 and TRBJ1-3; D call uncertain. CDR1 and CDR2 from the germline V gene are SGHTA and FQGNSA. This CDR3 is built from 14 residues. Deletions cut 0 bases from V and 6 bases from J, with 9 bases between. This CDR3 reads CASSLAGIPNTIYF. In DNA, the CDR3 is TGTGCCAGCAGCTTAGCCGGGATTCCAAACACCATATATTTT.

The chain recombines TRBV6-1 with TRBJ1-6, with a weak D call TRBD1 (5 bases). Germline V gene lookup returns CDR1 MNHNS and CDR2 SASEGT. This CDR3 has 17 residues. Trimming stripped 3 bases from V and 6 bases from J, with 18 bases between. In nucleotides, the CDR3 is TGTGCCAGCAGTGAGCTACCCCAGGGAACTATTAATTCACCCCTCCACTTT. Translated, it gives CASSELPQGTINSPLHF.